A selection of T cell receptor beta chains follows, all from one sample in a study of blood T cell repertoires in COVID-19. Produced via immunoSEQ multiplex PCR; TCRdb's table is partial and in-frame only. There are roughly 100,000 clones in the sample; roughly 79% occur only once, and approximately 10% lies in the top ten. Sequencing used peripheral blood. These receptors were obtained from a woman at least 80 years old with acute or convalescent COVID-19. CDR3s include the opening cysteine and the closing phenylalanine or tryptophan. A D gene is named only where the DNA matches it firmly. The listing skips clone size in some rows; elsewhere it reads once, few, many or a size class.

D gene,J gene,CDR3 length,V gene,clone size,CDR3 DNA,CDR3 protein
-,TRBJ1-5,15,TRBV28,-,TGTGCCAGCAGTTTAGGGGACATTAGCAATCAGCCCCAGCATTTT,CASSLGDISNQPQHF
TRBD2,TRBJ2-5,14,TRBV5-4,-,TGTGCCAGCAGCAATAAACTAGCGGGGGAAAACCAGTACTTC,CASSNKLAGENQYF
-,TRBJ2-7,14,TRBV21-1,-,TGTGCCAGCAGCAAGGTTCAGGGTGGCCACGAGCAGTACTTC,CASSKVQGGHEQYF
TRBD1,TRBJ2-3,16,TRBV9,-,TGTGCCAGCAGCCCAGCAACGGGACAGGGGGCAGATACGCAGTATTTT,CASSPATGQGADTQYF
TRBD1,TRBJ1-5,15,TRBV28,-,TGTGCCAGCAGTTCTTGGACAGGTCTGTATCAGCCCCAGCATTTT,CASSSWTGLYQPQHF
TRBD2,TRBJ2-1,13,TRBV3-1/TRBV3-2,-,TGTGCCAGCAGCCAGTTAGCGGGAGGGCCGAAGTTCTTC,CASSQLAGGPKFF
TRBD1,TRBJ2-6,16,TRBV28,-,TGTGCCAGCAGTTTAGAGGGGGCGAGTGGGGCCAACGTCCTGACTTTC,CASSLEGASGANVLTF
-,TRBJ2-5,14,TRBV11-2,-,TGTGCCAGCAGCCGACTGGGTCTTCAAGAGACCCAGTACTTC,CASSRLGLQETQYF
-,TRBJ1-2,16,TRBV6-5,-,TGTGCCAGCAGTTACTCGTTACCGGGGGTTAACTATGGCTACACCTTC,CASSYSLPGVNYGYTF
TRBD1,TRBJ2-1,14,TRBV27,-,TGTGCCAGCAGCTGGACAGGGTACTACAATGAGCAGTTCTTC,CASSWTGYYNEQFF
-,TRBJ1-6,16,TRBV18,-,TGTGCCAGCTCACCAAGATTGGCAGGGGATAATTCACCCCTCCACTTT,CASSPRLAGDNSPLHF
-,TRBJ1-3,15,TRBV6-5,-,TGTGCCAGCAGTTACTCGGGCGACTCTGGAAACACCATATATTTT,CASSYSGDSGNTIYF
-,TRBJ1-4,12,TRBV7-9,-,TGTGCCAGCGGCGGACAGAGTGAAAAACTGTTTTTT,CASGGQSEKLFF
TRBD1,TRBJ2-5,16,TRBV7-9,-,TGTGCCAGCCTATGGGGGACAGGGGGCCTACAAGAGACCCAGTACTTC,CASLWGTGGLQETQYF
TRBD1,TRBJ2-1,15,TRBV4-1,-,TGCGCCAGCAGCCTAAAGGGGGACAGGTCCGTGGTGCAGTTCTTC,CASSLKGDRSVVQFF
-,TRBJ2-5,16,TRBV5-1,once,TGCGCCAGCAGCTTGGGGGAGAAGCAGCCGGGGGAGACCCAGTACTTC,CASSLGEKQPGETQYF
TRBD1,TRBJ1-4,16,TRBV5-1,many,TGCGCCAGCAGCACCGGACAGGGTGGGGGGAGTGAAAAACTGTTTTTT,CASSTGQGGGSEKLFF
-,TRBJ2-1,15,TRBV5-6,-,TGTGCCAGCAGCTTGCGGCGGGGCGATTACAATGAGCAGTTCTTC,CASSLRRGDYNEQFF
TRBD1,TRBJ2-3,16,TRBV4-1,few,TGCGCCAGCAGCCAGATAGGACAGGGGGGGGCAGATACGCAGTATTTT,CASSQIGQGGADTQYF
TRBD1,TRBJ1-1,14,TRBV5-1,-,TGCGCCAGCAGCCTACGCACAGGGGACACTGAAGCTTTCTTT,CASSLRTGDTEAFF
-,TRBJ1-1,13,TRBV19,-,TGTGCCAGTACCCCGCACAGGAAGACTGAAGCTTTCTTT,CASTPHRKTEAFF
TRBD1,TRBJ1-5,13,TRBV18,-,TGTGCCAGCTCCCAAGGACAGGACCAGCCCCAGCATTTT,CASSQGQDQPQHF
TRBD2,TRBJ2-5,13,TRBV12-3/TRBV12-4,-,TGTGCCAGCAGCTCGACTAGCGGGGAGACCCAGTACTTC,CASSSTSGETQYF
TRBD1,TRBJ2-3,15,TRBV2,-,TGTGCCAGCAGGCAGACAGGGTTTACAACAGATACGCAGTATTTT,CASRQTGFTTDTQYF
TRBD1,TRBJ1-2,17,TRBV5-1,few,TGCGCCAGCAGCTTGGGGGACAGAGGATTGGCCCAGGGAGGCTACACCTTC,CASSLGDRGLAQGGYTF
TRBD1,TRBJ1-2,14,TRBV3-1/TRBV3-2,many,TGTGCCAGCAGCTCTCCGGGACAGGGCTATGGCTACACCTTC,CASSSPGQGYGYTF
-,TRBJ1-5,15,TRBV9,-,TGTGCCAGCAGCGTAGGAGGGGGTAGGGATCAGCCCCAGCATTTT,CASSVGGGRDQPQHF
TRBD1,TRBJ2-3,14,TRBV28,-,TGTGCCAGCATCACAGGACAGGGCTCAGATACGCAGTATTTT,CASITGQGSDTQYF
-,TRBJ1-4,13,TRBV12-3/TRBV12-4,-,TGTGCCAGCAGGGCTTCGGGGTCTGAAAAACTGTTTTTT,CASRASGSEKLFF
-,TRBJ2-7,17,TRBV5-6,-,TGTGCCAGCAGAGGGGGTGCCGCCAGGCCCGAGTTATACGAGCAGTACTTC,CASRGGAARPELYEQYF
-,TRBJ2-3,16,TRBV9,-,TGTGCCAGCAGCGTCGAAATTCGGGGGAGCACAGATACGCAGTATTTT,CASSVEIRGSTDTQYF
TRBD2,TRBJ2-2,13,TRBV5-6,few,TGTGCCAGCAGCCAAAGCGGGGCCGGGGAGCTGTTTTTT,CASSQSGAGELFF
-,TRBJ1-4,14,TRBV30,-,TGTGCCTGGAGTGTAGGGGGTGAGAGTGAAAAACTGTTTTTT,CAWSVGGESEKLFF
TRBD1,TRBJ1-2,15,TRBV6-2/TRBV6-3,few,TGTGCCAGCAGTCGGGACAGGGGAGGTAACTATGGCTACACCTTC,CASSRDRGGNYGYTF
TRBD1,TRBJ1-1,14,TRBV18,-,TGTGCCAGCTCACCCGACAGGGAGAACACTGAAGCTTTCTTT,CASSPDRENTEAFF
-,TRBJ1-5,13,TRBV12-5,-,TGTGCTAGTGGTTTGGATACACAGCAGCCCCAGCATTTT,CASGLDTQQPQHF
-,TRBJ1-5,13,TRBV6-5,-,TGTGCCAGCAGAGACAGCTTATCACGGCCCCAGCATTTT,CASRDSLSRPQHF
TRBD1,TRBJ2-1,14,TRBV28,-,TGTGCCAGCACCCCGGGACAGGGTCGTAATGAGCAGTTCTTC,CASTPGQGRNEQFF
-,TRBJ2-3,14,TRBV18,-,TGTGCCAGCTCCGCGGGACGGAGCACAGATACGCAGTATTTT,CASSAGRSTDTQYF
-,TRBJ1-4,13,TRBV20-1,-,TGCAGTGCTAGTGAGGGACATAATGAAAAACTGTTTTTT,CSASEGHNEKLFF
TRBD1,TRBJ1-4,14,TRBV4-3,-,TGCGCCAGCAGCCTAGACAGGGGGCGTGAAAAACTGTTTTTT,CASSLDRGREKLFF
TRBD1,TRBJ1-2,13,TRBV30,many,TGTGCCTCCGACCCCGGGACAGGGAAAGGCTACACCTTC,CASDPGTGKGYTF
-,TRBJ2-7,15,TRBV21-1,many,TGTGCCAGCAGCAAAGGAAAGGGACAGGCCTACGAGCAGTACTTC,CASSKGKGQAYEQYF
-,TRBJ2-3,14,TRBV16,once,TGTGCCAGCAGCCAAAGGGACTTAACAGATACGCAGTATTTT,CASSQRDLTDTQYF
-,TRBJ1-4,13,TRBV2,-,TGTGCCAGCAGTGTGGAGGTAGGGGAAAAACTGTTTTTT,CASSVEVGEKLFF
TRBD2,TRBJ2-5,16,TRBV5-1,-,TGCGCCAGCAGCTTCGATATTAGCGGGGGGCAAGAGACCCAGTACTTC,CASSFDISGGQETQYF
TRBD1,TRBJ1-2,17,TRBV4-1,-,TGCGCCAGCAGCCACCACCTCCGGGACAGGGGAGACTATGGCTACACCTTC,CASSHHLRDRGDYGYTF
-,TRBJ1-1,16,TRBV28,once,TGTGCCAGCAGTTTATGGGGAGGGGGGTATACGGATGAAGCTTTCTTT,CASSLWGGGYTDEAFF
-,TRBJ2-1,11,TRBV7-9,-,TGTGCCAGCAGCTCGCGAGTGGAGCAGTTCTTC,CASSSRVEQFF
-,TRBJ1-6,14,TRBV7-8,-,TGTGCCAGCAGCTCAACAAGGAGCACTTCACCCCTCCACTTT,CASSSTRSTSPLHF
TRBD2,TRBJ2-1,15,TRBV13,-,TGTGCCAGCAGCTGCGGGACTAGCAGAAGGCATGAGCAGTTCTTC,CASSCGTSRRHEQFF
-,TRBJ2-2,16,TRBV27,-,TGTGCCAGCAGTCCCACAGGGTTCGCGAACACCGGGGAGCTGTTTTTT,CASSPTGFANTGELFF
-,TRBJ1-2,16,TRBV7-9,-,TGTGCCAGCAGCCCAACGACAGGCCAGACTAACTATGGCTACACCTTC,CASSPTTGQTNYGYTF
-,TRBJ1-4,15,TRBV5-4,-,TGTGCCAGCAGCTCCGGCAGGGCAACTAATGAAAAACTGTTTTTT,CASSSGRATNEKLFF
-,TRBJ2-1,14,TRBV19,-,TGTGCCAGTAGTCCCCTGAGCTCCTACAATGAGCAGTTCTTC,CASSPLSSYNEQFF
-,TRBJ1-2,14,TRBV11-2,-,TGTGCCAGCAGCCTATCGACGGGGAACTATGGCTACACCTTC,CASSLSTGNYGYTF
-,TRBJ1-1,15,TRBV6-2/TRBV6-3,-,TGTGCCAGCAGTTACTCGGAGGTTCCGAGGACTGAAGCTTTCTTT,CASSYSEVPRTEAFF
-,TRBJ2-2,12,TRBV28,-,TGTGCCAGCGAGGCTAGCACCGGGGAGCTGTTTTTT,CASEASTGELFF
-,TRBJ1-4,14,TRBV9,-,TGTGCCAGCAGCCGCCGGGGGGGTAATGAAAAACTGTTTTTT,CASSRRGGNEKLFF